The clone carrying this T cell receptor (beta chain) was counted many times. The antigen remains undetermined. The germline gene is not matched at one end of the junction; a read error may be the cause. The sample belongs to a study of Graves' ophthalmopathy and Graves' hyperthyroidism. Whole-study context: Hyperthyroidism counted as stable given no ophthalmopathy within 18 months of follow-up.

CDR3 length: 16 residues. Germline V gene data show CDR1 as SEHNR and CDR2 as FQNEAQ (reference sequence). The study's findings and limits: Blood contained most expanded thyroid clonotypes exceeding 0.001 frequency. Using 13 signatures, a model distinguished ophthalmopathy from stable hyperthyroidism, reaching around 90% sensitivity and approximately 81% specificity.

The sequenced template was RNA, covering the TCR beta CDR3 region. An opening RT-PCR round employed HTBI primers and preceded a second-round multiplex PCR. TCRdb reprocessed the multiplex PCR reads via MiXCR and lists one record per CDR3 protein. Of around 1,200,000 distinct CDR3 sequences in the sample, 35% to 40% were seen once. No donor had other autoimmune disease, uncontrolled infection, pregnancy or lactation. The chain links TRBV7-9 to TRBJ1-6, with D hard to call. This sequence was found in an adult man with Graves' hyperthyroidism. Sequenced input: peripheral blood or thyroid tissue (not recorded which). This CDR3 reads CASSQDHSSYNSPLHF. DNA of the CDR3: TGCGCCAGCAGCCAGGACCATAGCTCCTATAATTCACCCCTCCACTTT.